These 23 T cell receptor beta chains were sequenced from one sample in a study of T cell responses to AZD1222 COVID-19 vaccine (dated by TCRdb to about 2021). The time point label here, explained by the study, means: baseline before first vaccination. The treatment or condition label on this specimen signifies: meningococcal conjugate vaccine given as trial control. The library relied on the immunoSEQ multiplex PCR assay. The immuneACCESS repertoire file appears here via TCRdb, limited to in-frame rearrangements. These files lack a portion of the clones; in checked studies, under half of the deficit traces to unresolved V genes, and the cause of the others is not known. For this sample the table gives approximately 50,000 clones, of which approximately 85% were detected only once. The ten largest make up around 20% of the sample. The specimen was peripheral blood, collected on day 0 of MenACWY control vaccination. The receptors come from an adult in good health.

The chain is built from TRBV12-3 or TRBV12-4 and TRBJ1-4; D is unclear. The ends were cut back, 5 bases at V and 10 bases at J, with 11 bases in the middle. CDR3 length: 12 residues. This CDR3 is CASSAEEGKLFF. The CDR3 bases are TGTGCCAGCAGTGCCGAGGAGGGAAAACTGTTTTTT.

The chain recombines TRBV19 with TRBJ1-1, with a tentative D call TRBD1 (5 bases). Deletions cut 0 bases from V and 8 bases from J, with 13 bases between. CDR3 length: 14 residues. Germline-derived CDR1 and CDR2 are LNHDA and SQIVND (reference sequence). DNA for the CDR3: TGTGCCAGTAGTATAGATAACCGGGGCGTAGAAGCTTTCTTT. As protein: CASSIDNRGVEAFF.

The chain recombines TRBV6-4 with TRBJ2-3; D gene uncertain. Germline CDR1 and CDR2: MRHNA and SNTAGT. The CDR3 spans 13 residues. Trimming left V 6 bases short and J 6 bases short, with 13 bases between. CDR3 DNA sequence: TGTGCCAGCAGCCAAGAACGGTCGGATACGCAGTATTTT. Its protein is CASSQERSDTQYF.

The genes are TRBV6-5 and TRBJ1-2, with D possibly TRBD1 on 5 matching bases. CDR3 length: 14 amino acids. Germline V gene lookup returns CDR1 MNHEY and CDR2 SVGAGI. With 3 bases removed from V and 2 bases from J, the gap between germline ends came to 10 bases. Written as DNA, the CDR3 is TGTGCCAGCAGTTATACAGGTTTAAACTATGGCTACACCTTC. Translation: CASSYTGLNYGYTF.

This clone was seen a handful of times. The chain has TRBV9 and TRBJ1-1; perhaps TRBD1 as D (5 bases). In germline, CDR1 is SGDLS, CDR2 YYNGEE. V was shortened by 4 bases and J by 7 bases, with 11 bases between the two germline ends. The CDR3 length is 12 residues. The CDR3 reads CASSPPTVEAFF. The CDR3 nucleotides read TGTGCCAGCAGCCCTCCGACAGTTGAAGCTTTCTTT.

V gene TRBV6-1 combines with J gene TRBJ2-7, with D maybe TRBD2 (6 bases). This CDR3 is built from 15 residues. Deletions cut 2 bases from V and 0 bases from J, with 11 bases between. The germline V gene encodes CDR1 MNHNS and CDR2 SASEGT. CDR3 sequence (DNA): TGTGCCAGCAGTGAACTTACCGGGAGCTCCTACGAGCAGTACTTC. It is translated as CASSELTGSSYEQYF.

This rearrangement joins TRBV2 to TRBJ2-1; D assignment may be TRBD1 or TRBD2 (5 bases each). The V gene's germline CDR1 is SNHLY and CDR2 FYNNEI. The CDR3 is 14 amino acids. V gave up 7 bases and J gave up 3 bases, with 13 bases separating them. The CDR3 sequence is CASNFRGIYNEQFF. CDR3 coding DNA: TGTGCCAGCAATTTCCGGGGCATCTACAATGAGCAGTTCTTC. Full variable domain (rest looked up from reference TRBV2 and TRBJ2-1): EPEVTQTPSHQVTQMGQEVILRCVPISNHLYFYWYRQILGQKVEFLVSFYNNEISEKSEIFDDQFSVERPDGSNFTLKIRSTKLEDSAMYFCASNFRGIYNEQFFGPGTRLTVL.

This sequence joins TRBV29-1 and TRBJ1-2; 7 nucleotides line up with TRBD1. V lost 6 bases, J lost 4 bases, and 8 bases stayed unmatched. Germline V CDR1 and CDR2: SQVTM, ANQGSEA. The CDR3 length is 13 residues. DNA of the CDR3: TGCAGCGTCGCTGGACAGGAGGGCTATGGCTACACCTTC. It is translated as CSVAGQEGYGYTF.

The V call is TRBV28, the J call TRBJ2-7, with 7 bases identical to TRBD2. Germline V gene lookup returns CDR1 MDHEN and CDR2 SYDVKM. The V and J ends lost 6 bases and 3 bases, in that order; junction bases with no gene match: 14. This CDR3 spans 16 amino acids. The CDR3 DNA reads TGTGCCAGCAGCACAACCAGGGAGGGAATGAACTACGAGCAGTACTTC. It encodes CASSTTREGMNYEQYF.

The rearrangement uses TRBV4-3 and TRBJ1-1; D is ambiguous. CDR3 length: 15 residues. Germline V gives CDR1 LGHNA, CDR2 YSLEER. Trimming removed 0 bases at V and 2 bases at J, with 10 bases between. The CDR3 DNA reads TGCGCCAGCAGCCAAGATAGGGTTCTAAACACTGAAGCTTTCTTT. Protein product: CASSQDRVLNTEAFF.

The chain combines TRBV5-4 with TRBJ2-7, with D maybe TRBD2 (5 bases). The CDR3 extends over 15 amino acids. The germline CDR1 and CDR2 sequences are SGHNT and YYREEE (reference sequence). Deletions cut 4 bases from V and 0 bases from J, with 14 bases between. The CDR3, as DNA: TGTGCCAGCAGCCTTGACGGACTCTTCTCCTACGAGCAGTACTTC. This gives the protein CASSLDGLFSYEQYF.

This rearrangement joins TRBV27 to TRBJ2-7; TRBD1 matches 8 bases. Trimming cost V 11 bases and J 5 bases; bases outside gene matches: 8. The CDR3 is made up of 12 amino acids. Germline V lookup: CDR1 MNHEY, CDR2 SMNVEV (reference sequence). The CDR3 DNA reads TGTGCCTCATCAGGACAGGGAAACGAGCAGTACTTC. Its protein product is CASSGQGNEQYF.

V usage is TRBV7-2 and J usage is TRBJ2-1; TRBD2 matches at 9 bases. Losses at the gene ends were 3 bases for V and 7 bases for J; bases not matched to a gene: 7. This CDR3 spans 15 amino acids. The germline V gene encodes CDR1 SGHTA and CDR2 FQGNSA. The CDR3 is CASSFLVAGENEQFF. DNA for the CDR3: TGTGCCAGCAGCTTCTTGGTAGCGGGAGAGAATGAGCAGTTCTTC.

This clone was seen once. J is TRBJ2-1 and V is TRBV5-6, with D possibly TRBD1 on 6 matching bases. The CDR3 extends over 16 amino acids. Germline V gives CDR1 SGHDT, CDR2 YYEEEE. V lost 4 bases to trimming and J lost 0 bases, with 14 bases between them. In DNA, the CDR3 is TGTGCCAGCAGCGCGCGACAGGCAAGCTCCTACAATGAGCAGTTCTTC. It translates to CASSARQASSYNEQFF. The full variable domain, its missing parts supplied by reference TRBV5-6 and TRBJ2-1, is DAGVTQSPTHLIKTRGQQVTLRCSPKSGHDTVSWYQQALGQGPQFIFQYYEEEERQRGNFPDRFSGHQFPNYSSELNVNALLLGDSALYLCASSARQASSYNEQFFGPGTRLTVL.

The DNA for the CDR3 is TGTGCCAGCAGTTTCCCCGGGGCCCGCACAGATACGCAGTATTTT. Amino acids: CASSFPGARTDTQYF. The chain combines TRBV28 with TRBJ2-3; possibly TRBD1 or TRBD2 for D (5 bases each). CDR1 and CDR2 (germline): MDHEN, SYDVKM. V was cut by 3 bases and J by 1 base, with 11 bases left in between. The length of the CDR3 is 15 residues.

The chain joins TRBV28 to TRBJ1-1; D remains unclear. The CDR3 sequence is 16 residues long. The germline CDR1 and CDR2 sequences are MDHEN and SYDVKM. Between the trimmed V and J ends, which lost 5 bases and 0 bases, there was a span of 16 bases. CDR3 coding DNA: TGTGCCAGCAGTCGGCCCGGATTCGGGTTGAACACTGAAGCTTTCTTT. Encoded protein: CASSRPGFGLNTEAFF.

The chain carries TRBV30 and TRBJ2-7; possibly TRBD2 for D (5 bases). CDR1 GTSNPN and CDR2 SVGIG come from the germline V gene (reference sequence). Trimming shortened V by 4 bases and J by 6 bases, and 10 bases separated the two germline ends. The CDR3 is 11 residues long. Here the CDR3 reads CAWTRGLEQYF. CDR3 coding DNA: TGTGCCTGGACCCGGGGTCTCGAGCAGTACTTC.

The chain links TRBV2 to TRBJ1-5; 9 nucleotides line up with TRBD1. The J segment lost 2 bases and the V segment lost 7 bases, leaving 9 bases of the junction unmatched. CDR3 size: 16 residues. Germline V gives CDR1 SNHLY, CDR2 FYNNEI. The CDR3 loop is CASNLIRTGGNQPQHF. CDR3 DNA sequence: TGTGCCAGCAATTTGATACGGACAGGGGGCAATCAGCCCCAGCATTTT.

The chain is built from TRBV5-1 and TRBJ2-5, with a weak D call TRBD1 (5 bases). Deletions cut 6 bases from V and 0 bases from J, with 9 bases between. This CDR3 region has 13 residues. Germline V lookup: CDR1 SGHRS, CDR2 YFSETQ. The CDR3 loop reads CASNRQHQETQYF. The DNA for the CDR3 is TGCGCCAGCAACCGACAGCACCAAGAGACCCAGTACTTC.

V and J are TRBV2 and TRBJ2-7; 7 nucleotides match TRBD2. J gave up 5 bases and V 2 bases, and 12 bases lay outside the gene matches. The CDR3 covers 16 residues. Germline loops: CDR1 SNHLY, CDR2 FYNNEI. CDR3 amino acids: CASSERRGFGVDEQYF. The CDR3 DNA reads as TGTGCCAGCAGTGAACGGCGGGGGTTCGGTGTTGACGAGCAGTACTTC.

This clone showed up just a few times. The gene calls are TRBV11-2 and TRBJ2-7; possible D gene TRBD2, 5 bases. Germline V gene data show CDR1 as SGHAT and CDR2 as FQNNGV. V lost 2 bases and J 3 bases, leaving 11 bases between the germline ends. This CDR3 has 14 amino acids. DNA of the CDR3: TGTGCCAGCAGCTTACTGGCGGGTAACTACGAGCAGTACTTC. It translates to CASSLLAGNYEQYF.

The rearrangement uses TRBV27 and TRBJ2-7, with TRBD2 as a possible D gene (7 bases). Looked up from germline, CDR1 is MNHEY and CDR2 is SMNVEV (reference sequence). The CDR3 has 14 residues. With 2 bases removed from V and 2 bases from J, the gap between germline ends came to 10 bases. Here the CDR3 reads CASSLRGATYEQYF. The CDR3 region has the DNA TGTGCCAGCAGTTTACGGGGGGCCACCTACGAGCAGTACTTC.

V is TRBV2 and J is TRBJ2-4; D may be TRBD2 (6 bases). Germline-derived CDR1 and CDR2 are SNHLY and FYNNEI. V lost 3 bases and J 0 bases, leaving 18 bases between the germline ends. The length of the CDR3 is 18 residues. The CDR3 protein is CASSDPSGGRLAKNIQYF. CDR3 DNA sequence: TGTGCCAGCAGTGACCCAAGTGGGGGGAGGTTAGCCAAAAACATTCAGTACTTC.